This T cell receptor (beta chain) is drawn from a study of blood T cell repertoires in COVID-19. Background on the study: Acute and convalescent COVID-19 specimens originated in the United States, Italy and Spain. T cells, B-cell-depleted T cells, or PBMCs provided the cDNA or gDNA that served as material.

This clone occurred once. This table comes from immunoSEQ multiplex PCR, and its TCRdb copy is limited to in-frame clones, with some not included. Of about 280,000 clones in the sample, about 85% were seen once. CDR1 is MDHEN and CDR2 is SYDVKM in the germline V gene. The CDR3 length is 15 residues. The V end was cut by 6 bases, the J end by 4 bases, with 18 bases between. Participants came from roughly 24 US areas, aged about 18 to 89 years. Assignment of participants to cohorts was predicated upon participant-reported clinical history. This clonotype originated in a woman in her forties or fifties who had recovered from COVID-19. The chain employs TRBV28 and TRBJ1-2; the D gene is possibly TRBD1 (6 bases). The sample was PBMCs or T cells enriched from blood (not recorded which). The CDR3 loop is CASSLGQGGGYGYTF. The CDR3 DNA follows: TGTGCCAGCAGCCTAGGCCAGGGAGGGGGCTATGGCTACACCTTC.